A single sample is the source of the 17 T cell receptor beta chains below, sequenced in a study of T cell responses to AZD1222 COVID-19 vaccine. Sequenced by immunoSEQ multiplex PCR; TCRdb stores in-frame clones only, minus some. The sample shows some 130,000 clones, approximately 90% of them seen only once. This specimen consisted of peripheral blood, obtained on day 0 of AZD1222 vaccination. These receptors all come from an adult in good health.

The chain carries TRBV18 and TRBJ1-5; TRBD1 matches at 9 bases. CDR3 length: 15 residues. From germline, CDR1 is KGHSH and CDR2 LQKENI. V dropped 6 bases and J dropped 6; count of bases not matched to a gene: 9. The CDR3 DNA reads TGTGCCAGCTCTACCGGGACAGGGTGGGGTCAGCCCCAGCATTTT. Protein sequence: CASSTGTGWGQPQHF.

The chain recombines TRBV5-4 with TRBJ2-4; 7 nucleotides line up with TRBD1. Germline-derived CDR1 and CDR2 are SGHNT and YYREEE (reference sequence). After removal of 4 bases from V and 7 bases from J, the junction contained 8 bases not matched to a gene. CDR3 length: 14 amino acids. For the CDR3, the DNA is TGTGCCAGCAGCCCGGAAAGGGGGCTCAACATTCAGTACTTC. It yields the protein CASSPERGLNIQYF.

This clone was recorded a few times. The chain carries TRBV3-1 (or the pseudogene TRBV3-2) and TRBJ1-6; weak D call: TRBD1 (5 bases). The CDR3 has 17 amino acids. The germline gives CDR1 LGHDT, CDR2 YNNKEL (reference sequence). Deletions cut 1 base from V and 1 base from J, with 11 bases between. The CDR3 DNA reads TGTGCCAGCAGCCAAGTTGAGAGGGGATCCTATAATTCACCCCTCCACTTT. It codes for CASSQVERGSYNSPLHF.

This clone came up once. The rearrangement links TRBV20-1 to TRBJ2-7, with TRBD2 matching 8 bases. After removal of 3 bases from V and 0 bases from J, the junction contained 4 bases not matched to a gene. The CDR3 length is 14 residues. CDR1 is DFQATT, CDR2 SNEGSKA, per germline (reference sequence). DNA of the CDR3: TGCAGTGCTAGTTTAGCGGGAACCTCCTACGAGCAGTACTTC. It translates to CSASLAGTSYEQYF.

J is TRBJ2-7 and V is TRBV10-1; D is possibly TRBD1 (6 bases). Germline V CDR1 and CDR2: WNHNN, SYGVQD (reference sequence). CDR3 length: 13 residues. Trimming took 9 bases from V and 3 from J, leaving 15 bases between them. The CDR3: CASSVSRGYEQYF. CDR3 bases: TGCGCCAGTTCCGTTTCCAGGGGCTACGAGCAGTACTTC.

The chain couples TRBV6-5 to TRBJ1-2; D is perhaps TRBD1 (6 bases). This CDR3 spans 15 amino acids. Germline V lookup: CDR1 MNHEY, CDR2 SVGAGI. V was shortened by 2 bases and J by 8 bases, with 18 bases between the two germline ends. The CDR3, as DNA: TGTGCCAGCAGTTACCCCCCTGAACAGGGAGGGGGCTACACCTTC. Residues: CASSYPPEQGGGYTF.

This clone was observed a single time. This chain joins TRBV5-6 and TRBJ2-5; D is unclear. CDR1 and CDR2 (germline): SGHDT, YYEEEE. The CDR3 runs to 17 residues. Trimming removed 2 bases at V and 3 bases at J, with 20 bases between. CDR3 DNA: TGTGCCAGCAGCTTTTATATCTCTGGCGCACGTAAAGAGACCCAGTACTTC. The encoded protein is CASSFYISGARKETQYF.

This chain joins TRBV2 and TRBJ2-5; D is unclear. The germline gives CDR1 SNHLY, CDR2 FYNNEI. V was clipped by 3 bases and J by 0 bases, with 14 bases between them. The CDR3 consists of 16 residues. The CDR3 nucleotides are TGTGCCAGCAGTGATCCGGGTTTGATGAACCAAGAGACCCAGTACTTC. Amino acids: CASSDPGLMNQETQYF.

The chain employs TRBV19 and TRBJ1-1, with D hard to call. V was pared by 3 bases and J by 11 bases, with 16 bases between. The CDR3 extends over 13 amino acids. Germline V gene data show CDR1 as LNHDA and CDR2 as SQIVND (reference sequence). The chain's CDR3 is CASSIWGQNWAFF. The CDR3 DNA sequence: TGTGCCAGTAGTATCTGGGGTCAAAATTGGGCTTTCTTT.

This clone was picked up a small number of times. The chain is built from TRBV4-2 and TRBJ1-5; no clear D gene. The CDR3 loop spans 17 amino acids. V was clipped by 0 bases and J by 0 bases, with 12 bases between them. Germline lookup yields CDR1 LGHNA and CDR2 YNFKEQ. This chain's CDR3 is CASSQEAPDYSNQPQHF. DNA for the CDR3: TGTGCCAGCAGCCAAGAAGCGCCAGACTATAGCAATCAGCCCCAGCATTTT.

The chain recombines TRBV27 with TRBJ1-2; D not certain. Per germline, CDR1 MNHEY and CDR2 SMNVEV (reference sequence). The CDR3 is made up of 13 amino acids. V lost 3 bases and J 7 bases, leaving 12 bases between the germline ends. The CDR3 protein is CASSFSGWPGYTF. Here the CDR3 DNA reads TGTGCCAGCAGTTTCTCGGGGTGGCCTGGCTACACCTTC.

The chain links TRBV11-1 to TRBJ1-1, with 8 positions matching TRBD1. CDR3 length: 13 amino acids. The V segment lost 6 bases and the J segment 7 bases; nucleotides outside the gene matches: 7. CDR1 and CDR2 (germline): SGHAT, FQDESV (reference sequence). The CDR3: CASRGDRRNEAFF. CDR3 nucleotides: TGTGCCAGCAGGGGGGACAGGCGAAATGAAGCTTTCTTT.

This clone appeared once. The chain combines TRBV11-2 with TRBJ1-2; D uncertain. This CDR3 contains 14 residues. Between the trimmed V and J ends, which lost 3 bases and 5 bases, there was a span of 13 bases. CDR1 is SGHAT, CDR2 FQNNGV, per germline. CDR3 loop: CASSLSRTRYGYTF. The CDR3, as DNA: TGTGCCAGCAGCTTGTCTAGGACGCGTTATGGCTACACCTTC.

The V call is TRBV10-3, the J call TRBJ1-2, with D uncertain. CDR1 and CDR2 (germline): ENHRY, SYGVKD. This CDR3 spans 9 amino acids. With 8 bases removed from V and 6 bases from J, the gap between germline ends came to 4 bases. CDR3: CAIGNGYTF. CDR3 sequence (DNA): TGTGCCATCGGCAATGGCTACACCTTC.

The gene calls are TRBV7-3 and TRBJ2-2, with unresolved D. Germline CDR1 and CDR2: SGHTA and FQGTGA. The V gene lost 3 bases and the J gene lost 6 bases, with 5 bases spanning the gap. The CDR3 is 12 amino acids. The CDR3 here is CASSFGPGELFF. CDR3 in DNA: TGTGCCAGCAGCTTTGGTCCCGGGGAGCTGTTTTTT.

The chain employs TRBV11-2 and TRBJ2-3; 8 positions match TRBD2. CDR3 length: 15 amino acids. Germline V lookup: CDR1 SGHAT, CDR2 FQNNGV. V dropped 0 bases and J dropped 7; count of bases not matched to a gene: 6. The CDR3 nucleotides read TGTGCCAGCAGCTTAGATCATCGGGGGGGAAATACGCAGTATTTT. Protein sequence: CASSLDHRGGNTQYF.

The count of this clone is one. V is TRBV5-7 and J is TRBJ1-4, with D uncertain. TRBV5-7 is classed as an ORF, of uncertain function. This CDR3 has 17 residues. Trimming took 0 bases from V and 0 from J, leaving 12 bases between them. CDR3 residues: CASSLDLVRATNEKLFF. The CDR3 nucleotides are TGTGCCAGCAGCTTGGATCTAGTTAGAGCAACTAATGAAAAACTGTTTTTT.